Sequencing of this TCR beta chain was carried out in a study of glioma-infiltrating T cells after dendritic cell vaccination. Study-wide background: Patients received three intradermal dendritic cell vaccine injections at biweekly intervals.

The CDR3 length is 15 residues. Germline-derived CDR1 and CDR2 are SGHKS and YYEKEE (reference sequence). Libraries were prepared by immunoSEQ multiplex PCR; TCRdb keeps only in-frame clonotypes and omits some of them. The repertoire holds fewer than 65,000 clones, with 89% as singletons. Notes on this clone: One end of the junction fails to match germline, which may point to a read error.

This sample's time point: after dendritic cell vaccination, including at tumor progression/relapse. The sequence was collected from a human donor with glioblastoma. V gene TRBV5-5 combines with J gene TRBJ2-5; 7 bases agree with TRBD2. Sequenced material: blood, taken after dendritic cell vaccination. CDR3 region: CASSSAAGDQKTQYF. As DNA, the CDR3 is TGTGCCAGCAGCTCCGCGGCGGGGGACCAAAAGACCCAGTACTTC.